This TCR beta chain appears in the sequencing data of a study of blood T cell repertoires in COVID-19. On the study more broadly: Sources were T cells, B-cell-depleted T cells, or PBMCs; the material itself was cDNA or gDNA.

In the study's own analysis: Nucleated cell number was recorded as an estimate derived from reference gene primer amplification. Profiled with immunoSEQ multiplex PCR; TCRdb holds only in-frame clones, not every one. V, J and clone size derive from that table, while D and trimming were established from the DNA sequence. Of some 220,000 clones in the sample, around four fifths were seen once. Specimen: peripheral blood. The receptor was derived from a woman between 55 and 75 years old who had recovered from COVID-19.

The CDR3 loop is CASSLRLTNGETQYF. The CDR3 region has the DNA TGTGCCAGCAGCCTAAGACTCACAAACGGGGAGACCCAGTACTTC. The rearrangement joins TRBV5-5 to TRBJ2-5, with D hard to call. Germline CDR1 is SGHKS and CDR2 is YYEKEE (reference sequence). The V gene lost 4 bases and the J gene lost 5 bases, with 18 bases spanning the gap. The CDR3 consists of 15 residues.